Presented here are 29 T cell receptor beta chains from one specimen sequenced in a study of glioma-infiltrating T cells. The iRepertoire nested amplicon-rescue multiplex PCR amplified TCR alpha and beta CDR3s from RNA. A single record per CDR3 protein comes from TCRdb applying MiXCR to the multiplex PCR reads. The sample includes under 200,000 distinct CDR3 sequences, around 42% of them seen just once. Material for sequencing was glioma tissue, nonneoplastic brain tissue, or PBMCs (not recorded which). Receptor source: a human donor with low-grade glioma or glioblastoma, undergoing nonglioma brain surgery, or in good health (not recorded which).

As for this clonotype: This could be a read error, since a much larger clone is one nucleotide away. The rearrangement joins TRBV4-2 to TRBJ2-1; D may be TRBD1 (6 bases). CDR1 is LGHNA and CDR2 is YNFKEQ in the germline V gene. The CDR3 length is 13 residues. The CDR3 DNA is TGTGCCAGCAGCAAAGATGGGGGCGATGAGCAGTTCTTC. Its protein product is CASSKDGGDEQFF.

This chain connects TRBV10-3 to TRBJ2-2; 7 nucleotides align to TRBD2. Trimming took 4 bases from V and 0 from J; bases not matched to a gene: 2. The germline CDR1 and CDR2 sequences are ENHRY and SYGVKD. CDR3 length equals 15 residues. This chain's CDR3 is CAISASGTNTGELFF. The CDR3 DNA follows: TGTGCCATCAGTGCCAGCGGGACGAACACCGGGGAGCTGTTTTTT.

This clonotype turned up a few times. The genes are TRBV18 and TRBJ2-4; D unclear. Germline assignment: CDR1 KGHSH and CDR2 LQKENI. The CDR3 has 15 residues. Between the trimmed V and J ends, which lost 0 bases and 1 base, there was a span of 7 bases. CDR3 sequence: CASSPPANAKNIQYF. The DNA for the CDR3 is TGTGCCAGCTCACCACCGGCTAACGCCAAAAACATTCAGTACTTC.

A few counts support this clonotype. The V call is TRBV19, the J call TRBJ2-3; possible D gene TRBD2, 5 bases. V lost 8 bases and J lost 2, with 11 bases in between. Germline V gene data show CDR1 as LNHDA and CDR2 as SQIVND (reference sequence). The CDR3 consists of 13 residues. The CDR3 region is CASLSRATDTQYF. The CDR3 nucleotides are TGTGCCAGTCTCTCGCGGGCCACAGATACGCAGTATTTT.

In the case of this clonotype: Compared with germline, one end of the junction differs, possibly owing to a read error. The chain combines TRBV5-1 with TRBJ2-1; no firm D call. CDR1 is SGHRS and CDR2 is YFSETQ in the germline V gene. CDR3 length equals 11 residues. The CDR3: CASSLANEQLF. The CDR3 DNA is TGCGCCAGCAGCTTGGCGAATGAGCAGTTATTC.

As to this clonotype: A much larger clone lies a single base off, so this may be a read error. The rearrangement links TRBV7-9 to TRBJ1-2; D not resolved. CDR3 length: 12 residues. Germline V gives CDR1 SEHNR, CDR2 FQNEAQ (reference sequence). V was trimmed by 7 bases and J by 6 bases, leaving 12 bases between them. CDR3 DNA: TGTGCCAGCATCTCCCGGACGGATGGCTACACCTTC. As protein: CASISRTDGYTF.

CDR3 loop: CASGLGRSYEQYF. In DNA form, the CDR3 reads TGTGCTAGTGGTCTCGGACGGTCCTACGAGCAGTACTTC. The V gene is TRBV12-5, the J gene TRBJ2-7; D not certain. CDR1 is LGHNT and CDR2 is FRNRAP in the germline V gene. Between the trimmed V and J ends, which lost 5 bases and 1 base, there was a span of 9 bases. This CDR3 region has 13 residues.

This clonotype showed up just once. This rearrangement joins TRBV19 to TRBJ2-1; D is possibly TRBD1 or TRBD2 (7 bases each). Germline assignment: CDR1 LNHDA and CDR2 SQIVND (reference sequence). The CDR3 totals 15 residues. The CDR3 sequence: CASNRGGRLVNEQFF. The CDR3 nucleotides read TGTGCATCTAACAGGGGAGGGAGACTGGTTAATGAGCAGTTCTTC. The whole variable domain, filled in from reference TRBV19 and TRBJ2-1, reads DGGITQSPKYLFRKEGQNVTLSCEQNLNHDAMYWYRQDPGQGLRLIYYSQIVNDFQKGDIAEGYSVSREKKESFPLTVTSAQKNPTAFYLCASNRGGRLVNEQFFGPGTRLTVL.

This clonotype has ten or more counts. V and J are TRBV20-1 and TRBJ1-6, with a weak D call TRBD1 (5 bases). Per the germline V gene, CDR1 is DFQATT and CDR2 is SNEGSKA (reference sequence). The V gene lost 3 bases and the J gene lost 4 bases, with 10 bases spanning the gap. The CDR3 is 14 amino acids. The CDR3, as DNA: TGCAGTGCTAGGACAGTTTCGTATAATTCACCCCTCCACTTT. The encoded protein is CSARTVSYNSPLHF.

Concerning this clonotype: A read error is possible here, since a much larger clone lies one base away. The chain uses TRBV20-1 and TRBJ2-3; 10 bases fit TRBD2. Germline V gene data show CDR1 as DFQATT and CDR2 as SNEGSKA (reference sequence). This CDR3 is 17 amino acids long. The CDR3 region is CSAPHRTSGKGADKQYF. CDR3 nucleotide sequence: TGCAGTGCTCCACATCGGACTAGCGGAAAAGGGGCAGATAAGCAGTATTTT.

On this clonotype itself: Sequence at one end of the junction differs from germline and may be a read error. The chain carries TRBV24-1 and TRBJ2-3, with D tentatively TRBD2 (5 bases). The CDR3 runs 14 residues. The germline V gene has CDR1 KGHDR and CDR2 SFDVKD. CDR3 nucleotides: TGTGCCACCAGTGAAGGATCTAGCATAGATATGCAGTATTTT. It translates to CATSEGSSIDMQYF.

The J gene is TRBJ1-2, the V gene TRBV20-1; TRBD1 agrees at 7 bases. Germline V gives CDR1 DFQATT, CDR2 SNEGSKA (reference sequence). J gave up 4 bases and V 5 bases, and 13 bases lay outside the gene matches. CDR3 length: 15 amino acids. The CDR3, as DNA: TGCAGTGCTGTACCACAGGGGTCCATAATCTATGGCTACACCTTC. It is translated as CSAVPQGSIIYGYTF.

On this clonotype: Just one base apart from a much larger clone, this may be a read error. The chain's CDR3 is CASSQLEYYEQYF. In DNA form, the CDR3 reads TGCGCCAGCAGCCAATTGGAATACTACGAGCAGTACTTC. The gene calls are TRBV4-1 and TRBJ2-7; D not certain. Trimming took off 2 bases at V and 3 bases at J, with 8 bases between the two ends. CDR1 is MGHRA and CDR2 is YSYEKL in the germline V gene. CDR3 size: 13 residues.

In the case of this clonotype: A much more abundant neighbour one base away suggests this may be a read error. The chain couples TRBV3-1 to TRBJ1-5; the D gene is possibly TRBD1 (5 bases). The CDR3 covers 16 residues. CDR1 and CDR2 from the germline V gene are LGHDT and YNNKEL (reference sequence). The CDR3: CASSQGDGGLNQPKHF. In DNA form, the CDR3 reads TGTGCCAGCAGCCAAGGGGACGGGGGACTCAATCAGCCCAAGCATTTT.

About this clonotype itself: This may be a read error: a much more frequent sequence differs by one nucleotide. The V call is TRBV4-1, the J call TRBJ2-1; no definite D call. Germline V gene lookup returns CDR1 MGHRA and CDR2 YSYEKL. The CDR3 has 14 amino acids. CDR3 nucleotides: TGCGCCAGCAGCCAAGGATGGGCCGGCAATGAGAAGTTCTTC. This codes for CASSQGWAGNEKFF.

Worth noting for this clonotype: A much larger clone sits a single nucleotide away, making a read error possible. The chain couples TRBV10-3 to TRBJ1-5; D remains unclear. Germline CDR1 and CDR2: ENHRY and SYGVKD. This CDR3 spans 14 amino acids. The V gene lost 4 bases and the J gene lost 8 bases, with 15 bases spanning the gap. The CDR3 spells CAISVPGREKPQHF. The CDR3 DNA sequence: TGTGCCATCAGTGTCCCAGGAAGGGAAAAGCCCCAGCATTTT.

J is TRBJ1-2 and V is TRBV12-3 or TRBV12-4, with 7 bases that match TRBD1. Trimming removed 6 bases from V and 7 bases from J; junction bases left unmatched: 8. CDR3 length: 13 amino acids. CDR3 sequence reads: CASSYGQVRGYTF. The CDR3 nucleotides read TGTGCCAGCAGCTACGGACAGGTTCGTGGCTACACCTTC.

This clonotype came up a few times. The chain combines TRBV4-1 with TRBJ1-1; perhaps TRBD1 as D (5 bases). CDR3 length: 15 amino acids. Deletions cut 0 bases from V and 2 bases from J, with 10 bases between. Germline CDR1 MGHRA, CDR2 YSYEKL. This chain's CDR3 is CASSQEKGRNTEAFF. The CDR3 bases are TGCGCCAGCAGCCAAGAAAAGGGGCGAAACACTGAAGCTTTCTTT.

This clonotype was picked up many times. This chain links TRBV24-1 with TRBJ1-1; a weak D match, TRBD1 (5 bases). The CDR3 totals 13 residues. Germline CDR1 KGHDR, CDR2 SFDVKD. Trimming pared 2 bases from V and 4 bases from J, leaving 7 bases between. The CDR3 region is CATSDSRATEAFF. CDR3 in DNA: TGTGCCACCAGTGATTCCAGGGCCACTGAAGCTTTCTTT.

The CDR3 loop is CASSQGGLAGGGEQFF. Here the CDR3 DNA reads TGTGCCAGCAGCCAAGGGGGACTAGCGGGAGGAGGTGAGCAGTTCTTC. The V and J genes are TRBV3-1 and TRBJ2-1, with 15 bases that match TRBD2. CDR3 size: 16 residues. Trimming cost V 1 base and J 9 bases; bases outside gene matches: 4. Germline V gene sequence: CDR1 LGHDT, CDR2 YNNKEL (reference sequence).

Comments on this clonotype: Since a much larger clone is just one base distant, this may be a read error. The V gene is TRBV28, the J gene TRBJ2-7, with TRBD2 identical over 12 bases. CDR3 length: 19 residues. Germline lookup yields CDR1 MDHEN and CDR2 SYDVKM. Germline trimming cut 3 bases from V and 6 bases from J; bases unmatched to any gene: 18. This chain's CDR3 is CASSLFPPGLAGRQGEQYF. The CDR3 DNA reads TGTGCCAGCAGTTTGTTTCCGCCGGGACTAGCGGGCCGACAAGGCGAGCAGTACTTC.

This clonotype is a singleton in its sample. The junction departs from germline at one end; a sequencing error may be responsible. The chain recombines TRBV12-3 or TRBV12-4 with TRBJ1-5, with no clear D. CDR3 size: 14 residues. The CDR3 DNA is TGTGCCAGCAGTTCAAGAGTTAGCAATAAGCCCCAGCATTTT. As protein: CASSSRVSNKPQHF.

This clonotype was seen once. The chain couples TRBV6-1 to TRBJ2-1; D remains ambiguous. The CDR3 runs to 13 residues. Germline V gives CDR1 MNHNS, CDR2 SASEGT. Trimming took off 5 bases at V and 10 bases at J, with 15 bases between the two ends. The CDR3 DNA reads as TGTGCCAGCAGTACGTCCGAAGCCGGGGAGCAGTTCTTC. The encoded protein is CASSTSEAGEQFF.

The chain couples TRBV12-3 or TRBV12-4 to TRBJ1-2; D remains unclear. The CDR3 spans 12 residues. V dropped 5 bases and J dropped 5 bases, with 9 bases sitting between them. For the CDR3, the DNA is TGTGCCAGCAGTCTTAGACGGTATGGCTACACCTTC. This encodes CASSLRRYGYTF.

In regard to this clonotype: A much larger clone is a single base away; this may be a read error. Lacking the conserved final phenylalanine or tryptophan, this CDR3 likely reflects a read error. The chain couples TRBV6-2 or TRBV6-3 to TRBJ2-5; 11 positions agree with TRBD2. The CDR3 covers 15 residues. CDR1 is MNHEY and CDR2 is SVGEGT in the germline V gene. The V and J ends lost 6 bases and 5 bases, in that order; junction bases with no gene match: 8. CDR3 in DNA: TGTGCCAGCAGCGTAGGACTAGCGGGTTCTGAGACCCAGTACTTA. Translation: CASSVGLAGSETQYL.

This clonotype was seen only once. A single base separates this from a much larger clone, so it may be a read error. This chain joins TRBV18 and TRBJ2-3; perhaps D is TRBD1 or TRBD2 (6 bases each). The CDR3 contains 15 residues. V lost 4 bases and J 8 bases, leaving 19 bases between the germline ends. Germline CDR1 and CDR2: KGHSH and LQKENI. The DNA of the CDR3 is TGTGCCAGCTCACAGGGGGTAGCGGCTGGTGGTACGCAGTATTTT. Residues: CASSQGVAAGGTQYF. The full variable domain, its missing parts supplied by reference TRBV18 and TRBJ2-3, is NAGVMQNPRHLVRRRGQEARLRCSPMKGHSHVYWYRQLPEEGLKFMVYLQKENIIDESGMPKERFSAEFPKEGPSILRIQQVVRGDSAAYFCASSQGVAAGGTQYFGPGTRLTVL.

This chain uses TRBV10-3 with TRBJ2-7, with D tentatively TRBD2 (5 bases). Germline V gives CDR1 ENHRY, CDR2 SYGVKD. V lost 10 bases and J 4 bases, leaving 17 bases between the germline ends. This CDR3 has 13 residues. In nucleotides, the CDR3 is TGTGCCACCGCGACCGGGCGGGCTTACGAGCAGTACTTC. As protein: CATATGRAYEQYF.

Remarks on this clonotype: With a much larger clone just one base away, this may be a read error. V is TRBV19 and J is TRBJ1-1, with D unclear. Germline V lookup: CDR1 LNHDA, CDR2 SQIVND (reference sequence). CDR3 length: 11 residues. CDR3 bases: TGTGCCATTAGTATTCACACTGAAGCTTTCTTT. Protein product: CAISIHTEAFF.

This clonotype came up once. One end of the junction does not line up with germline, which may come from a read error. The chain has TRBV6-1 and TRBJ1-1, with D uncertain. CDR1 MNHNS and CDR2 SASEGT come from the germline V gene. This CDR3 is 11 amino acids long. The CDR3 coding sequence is TGTGCAAGCAAATCGAACACTGAAGCTTTATTT. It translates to CASKSNTEALF.